This T cell receptor (beta chain) was profiled in a study of technical replicates of blood from a few donors. This clone was seen just once. This CDR3 spans 16 amino acids. The V gene's germline CDR1 is MDHEN and CDR2 SYDVKM. Trimming at V came to 5 bases and at J to 4 bases, leaving 8 bases not matched to a gene. Generated by immunoSEQ multiplex PCR, the TCRdb table keeps only in-frame clones and is missing some. This sample has about 74,000 clones; just under 95% occur once, and the top ten carry around 0.24%. Sequenced: T cells isolated from PBMCs. The origin of this receptor is a human donor in good health. The chain joins TRBV28 to TRBJ2-5; 12 bases align to TRBD2. CDR3 residues: CASSGGLAGGLETQYF. The CDR3 nucleotides are TGTGCCAGCAGTGGGGGGCTAGCGGGAGGGTTAGAGACCCAGTACTTC.